The 20 T cell receptor beta chains below were found in one sample sequenced in a study of breast tumors, draining lymph nodes, adjacent tissues. Samples came from axillary lymph nodes draining the breast cancer. One entry per CDR3 protein, called by TCRdb with MiXCR from the multiplex PCR reads. In the table there are about 220,000 distinct CDR3 sequences, less than 40% of which are singletons. The specimen sequenced was axillary lymph node tissue. These receptors were obtained from a female donor with breast cancer. Some clones in this sample may be carry-over from other donors' samples.

At least ten counts were recorded for this clonotype. V gene TRBV5-5 combines with J gene TRBJ1-2, with D unclear. The CDR3 has 15 residues. Looked up from germline, CDR1 is SGHKS and CDR2 is YYEKEE (reference sequence). V shed 0 bases and J shed 4 bases, with 13 bases lying between them. The CDR3 sequence: CASSLVAAVLYGYTF. The CDR3 region has the DNA TGTGCCAGCAGCTTGGTAGCGGCCGTCCTCTATGGCTACACCTTC.

This clonotype was seen only a few times. The chain has TRBV12-3 or TRBV12-4 and TRBJ2-5, with 10 bases aligning to TRBD2. This CDR3 spans 15 amino acids. The V segment lost 8 bases and the J segment 4 bases; nucleotides outside the gene matches: 10. The CDR3 DNA follows: TGTGCCAGCGGGGGGGAGCGGGAGGGCCTAGAGACCCAGTACTTC. Translation: CASGGEREGLETQYF.

This clonotype was observed at least ten times. V is TRBV10-2 and J is TRBJ2-2; D gene ambiguous. CDR1 and CDR2 from the germline V gene are WSHSY and SAAADI. The ends were cut back, 7 bases at V and 4 bases at J, with 10 bases in the middle. This CDR3 contains 13 residues. The CDR3 DNA reads as TGCGCCAGCATCGGCTCCGGCACCGGGGAGCTGTTTTTT. It encodes CASIGSGTGELFF.

The rearrangement links TRBV18 to TRBJ2-2; D gene uncertain. Trimming cost V 1 base and J 7 bases, with 7 bases left between them. The germline V gene encodes CDR1 KGHSH and CDR2 LQKENI. The CDR3 covers 13 residues. CDR3 protein: CASSPQGIGELFF. The CDR3 nucleotides read TGTGCCAGCTCACCACAGGGAATCGGGGAGCTGTTTTTT.

This clonotype has a count of ten or more. The J gene is TRBJ2-7, the V gene TRBV7-2; TRBD2 matches 13 bases. This CDR3 is 16 amino acids long. V shed 1 base, J shed 7 bases, and the junction held 7 bases outside the gene matches. Looked up from germline, CDR1 is SGHTA and CDR2 is FQGNSA. Written as DNA, the CDR3 is TGTGCCAGCAGCTTAGTAGCCGGACTAGCGGGAGCTGAGCAGTACTTC. It yields the protein CASSLVAGLAGAEQYF.

This clonotype was picked up many times. J is TRBJ2-1 and V is TRBV19; TRBD2 aligns across 10 bases. The CDR3 runs to 15 residues. From germline, CDR1 is LNHDA and CDR2 SQIVND (reference sequence). V was pared by 6 bases and J by 4 bases, with 6 bases of the junction left unmatched. The CDR3 loop is CASSRGLAKYNEQFF. CDR3 nucleotides: TGTGCCAGTAGCCGGGGACTAGCGAAATACAATGAGCAGTTCTTC.

This clonotype was observed a few times. The V call is TRBV5-1, the J call TRBJ1-1; possible D gene TRBD1, 6 bases. The V gene lost 0 bases and the J gene lost 1 base, with 10 bases spanning the gap. The CDR3 covers 15 residues. Germline V gene sequence: CDR1 SGHRS, CDR2 YFSETQ. Here the CDR3 DNA reads TGCGCCAGCAGCTTGGTTGGACAGCCGAACACTGAAGCTTTCTTT. Amino acids: CASSLVGQPNTEAFF. Drawing the rest from reference TRBV5-1 and TRBJ1-1, the complete variable domain is KAGVTQTPRYLIKTRGQQVTLSCSPISGHRSVSWYQQTPGQGLQFLFEYFSETQRNKGNFPGRFSGRQFSNSRSEMNVSTLELGDSALYLCASSLVGQPNTEAFFGQGTRLTVV.

This clonotype showed up many times. The chain joins TRBV7-2 to TRBJ1-2; no clear D gene. V was pared by 4 bases and J by 4 bases, with 4 bases between. The CDR3 has 11 residues. The germline V gene has CDR1 SGHTA and CDR2 FQGNSA. The CDR3 spells CASSSSYGYTF. DNA for the CDR3: TGTGCCAGCAGCTCCTCCTATGGCTACACCTTC.

The rearrangement uses TRBV27 and TRBJ1-5; 10 bases align to TRBD1. The J segment lost 3 bases and the V segment lost 6 bases, leaving 2 bases of the junction unmatched. Germline-derived CDR1 and CDR2 are MNHEY and SMNVEV (reference sequence). CDR3 size: 14 residues. CDR3 in DNA: TGTGCCAGCAGCAGACAGGGGGCCAATCAGCCCCAGCATTTT. It codes for CASSRQGANQPQHF.

This clonotype was counted at least ten times. The chain links TRBV7-8 to TRBJ2-2; D gene uncertain. CDR3 size: 14 residues. Looked up from germline, CDR1 is SGHVS and CDR2 is FQNEAQ. The V end was cut by 0 bases, the J end by 1 base, with 3 bases between. Written as DNA, the CDR3 is TGTGCCAGCAGCTTAGCACGGAACACCGGGGAGCTGTTTTTT. This encodes CASSLARNTGELFF.

The rearrangement uses TRBV14 and TRBJ2-3; D gene uncertain. Trimming cost V 0 bases and J 0 bases, with 10 bases left between them. The CDR3 has 16 amino acids. Germline-derived CDR1 and CDR2 are SGHDN and FVKESK. CDR3 DNA sequence: TGTGCCAGCAGCCAAGAGGGCGGAGTTAGCACAGATACGCAGTATTTT. This translates into CASSQEGGVSTDTQYF.

This clonotype was recorded many times. The gene calls are TRBV6-6 and TRBJ1-2; unclear D gene. Germline V CDR1 and CDR2: MNHNY, SVGAGI (reference sequence). The CDR3 is 14 residues long. Between the trimmed V and J ends, which lost 4 bases and 5 bases, there was a span of 14 bases. The CDR3 spells CASSFGGPNYGYTF. The CDR3 coding sequence is TGTGCCAGCAGTTTCGGCGGACCCAATTATGGCTACACCTTC.

This clonotype was observed at least ten times. The CDR3 DNA sequence: TGCAGTGCTAGAGATACTAGCGGGCGAAGAGTAGATACGCAGTATTTT. Protein: CSARDTSGRRVDTQYF. This sequence joins TRBV20-1 and TRBJ2-3, with TRBD2 matching 9 bases. Per germline, CDR1 DFQATT and CDR2 SNEGSKA (reference sequence). The CDR3 extends over 16 amino acids. After removal of 0 bases from V and 5 bases from J, the junction contained 9 bases not matched to a gene.

On this clonotype itself: A much larger clone differs by one base, so this may be a read error. V usage is TRBV29-1 and J usage is TRBJ1-4; 7 bases align to TRBD1. The CDR3 is 11 residues long. The ends lost 6 bases at V and 12 bases at J; junction bases unmatched: 7. Germline V gene data show CDR1 as SQVTM and CDR2 as ANQGSEA. DNA for the CDR3: TGCAGCGTCGGACAGGCCCGTGAACTGTTTTTT. Residues: CSVGQARELFF.

Many counts were recorded for this clonotype. The rearrangement uses TRBV4-1 and TRBJ2-7; 9 nucleotides align to TRBD2. Trimming took 4 bases from V and 2 from J; bases not matched to a gene: 3. CDR1 is MGHRA and CDR2 is YSYEKL in the germline V gene. The CDR3 extends over 14 amino acids. CDR3 region: CASSPGLATYEQYF. CDR3 bases: TGCGCCAGCAGCCCGGGACTAGCAACCTACGAGCAGTACTTC.

This clonotype occurred a few times. With a much larger clone just one base away, this may be a read error. This chain connects TRBV14 to TRBJ2-7; maybe TRBD1 (7 bases). CDR1 and CDR2 (germline): SGHDN, FVKESK. The CDR3 spans 14 residues. CDR3 residues: CASRARGAGYEQSF. Here the CDR3 DNA reads TGTGCCAGCAGAGCCAGGGGGGCGGGGTACGAGCAGTCCTTC. The whole variable domain, remainder taken from reference TRBV14 and TRBJ2-7, is EAGVTQFPSHSVIEKGQTVTLRCDPISGHDNLYWYRRVMGKEIKFLLHFVKESKQDESGMPNNRFLAERTGGTYSTLKVQPAELEDSGVYFCASRARGAGYEQSFGPGTRLTVT.

This clonotype was seen at least ten times. The V gene is TRBV5-6, the J gene TRBJ2-1; 7 nucleotides match TRBD2. V shed 0 bases and J 4 bases; nucleotides not matched to a gene: 7. The CDR3 spans 16 residues. CDR1 SGHDT and CDR2 YYEEEE come from the germline V gene. The CDR3 nucleotides read TGTGCCAGCAGCTTGGTGTCAGCGGGAAGATACAATGAGCAGTTCTTC. Translated: CASSLVSAGRYNEQFF.

The V gene is TRBV28, the J gene TRBJ1-3; 7 nucleotides match TRBD1. This CDR3 spans 15 amino acids. The germline CDR1 and CDR2 sequences are MDHEN and SYDVKM. Trimming at V came to 6 bases and at J to 0 bases, leaving 5 bases not matched to a gene. The CDR3 loop is CASSPGGSSGNTIYF. The CDR3, as DNA: TGTGCCAGCAGCCCAGGGGGAAGCTCTGGAAACACCATATATTTT.

The V call is TRBV29-1, the J call TRBJ1-1; TRBD1 is a possible D gene (5 bases). Trimming took 6 bases from V and 3 from J, leaving 11 bases between them. Germline V lookup: CDR1 SQVTM, CDR2 ANQGSEA. The CDR3 is 12 amino acids. The CDR3 DNA follows: TGCAGCGTCGCCCAGGGCTACACTGAAGCTTTCTTT. Encoded protein: CSVAQGYTEAFF.

This clonotype occurred a few times. The V gene is TRBV28, the J gene TRBJ1-3, with a tentative D call TRBD1 (6 bases). V lost 6 bases and J lost 4, with 13 bases in between. CDR1 and CDR2 (germline): MDHEN, SYDVKM. The CDR3 consists of 14 residues. The DNA of the CDR3 is TGTGCCAGCAGGCTACAGGGAGACGGAAACACCATATATTTT. Amino acids: CASRLQGDGNTIYF.